The next 13 T cell receptor beta chains were all read from a single sample in a study of T cell responses to AZD1222 COVID-19 vaccine. Libraries were prepared by immunoSEQ multiplex PCR; TCRdb keeps only in-frame clonotypes and omits some of them. Among more than 110,000 clones listed, roughly 90% were seen once. The specimen comprised peripheral blood, sampled 28 days after the second AZD1222 dose. These receptor sequences come from an adult who received the AZD1222 COVID-19 vaccine.

Here the CDR3 DNA reads TGTGCCTGGAGTGTCAGAGGGACAGCGAATGAAAAACTGTTTTTT. Amino acids: CAWSVRGTANEKLFF. This chain connects TRBV30 to TRBJ1-4; TRBD1 aligns across 7 bases. The CDR3 extends over 15 amino acids. Looked up from germline, CDR1 is GTSNPN and CDR2 is SVGIG (reference sequence). The trim removed 0 bases at V and 5 bases at J, leaving 6 bases unmatched.

The rearrangement uses TRBV9 and TRBJ1-2; D is perhaps TRBD1 (5 bases). The ends were cut back, 0 bases at V and 2 bases at J, with 5 bases in the middle. Germline loops: CDR1 SGDLS, CDR2 YYNGEE. The length of the CDR3 is 13 residues. CDR3 region: CASSVDRNYGYTF. The CDR3 DNA reads as TGTGCCAGCAGCGTAGACAGGAACTATGGCTACACCTTC.

The chain couples TRBV30 to TRBJ1-6, with TRBD1 matching over 12 bases. Germline trimming cut 3 bases from V and 9 bases from J; bases unmatched to any gene: 6. This CDR3 has 15 amino acids. Germline CDR1 GTSNPN, CDR2 SVGIG (reference sequence). The CDR3 DNA sequence: TGTGCCTGGAGGGGTCCGGGACAGGGGGCTTCACCCCTCCACTTT. As protein: CAWRGPGQGASPLHF.

The chain joins TRBV4-1 to TRBJ1-1; 7 bases align to TRBD1. The CDR3 loop spans 15 amino acids. Germline CDR1 reads MGHRA; CDR2 reads YSYEKL. V shed 1 base and J 2 bases; nucleotides not matched to a gene: 4. The CDR3 bases are TGCGCCAGCAGCCAAGCGGGGACAGAAAACACTGAAGCTTTCTTT. Translation gives CASSQAGTENTEAFF.

This chain connects TRBV11-2 to TRBJ2-2; D is unclear. This CDR3 contains 15 residues. The germline V gene has CDR1 SGHAT and CDR2 FQNNGV. The V end was cut by 5 bases, the J end by 2 bases, with 12 bases between. As DNA, the CDR3 is TGTGCCAGCAGCCCCTTCGGTGGTAACACCGGGGAGCTGTTTTTT. Its translation: CASSPFGGNTGELFF. Supplemented by reference TRBV11-2 and TRBJ2-2, the full variable domain reads EAGVAQSPRYKIIEKRQSVAFWCNPISGHATLYWYQQILGQGPKLLIQFQNNGVVDDSQLPKDRFSAERLKGVDSTLKIQPAKLEDSAVYLCASSPFGGNTGELFFGEGSRLTVL.

The V gene is TRBV19, the J gene TRBJ1-1; tentative D call: TRBD1 (5 bases). This CDR3 spans 14 amino acids. The germline V and J ends were trimmed by 5 bases and 5 bases, with 15 bases remaining between them. Germline V lookup: CDR1 LNHDA, CDR2 SQIVND (reference sequence). The CDR3 DNA reads TGTGCCAGTAGTTGGGGGAACAGGAAGACTGAAGCTTTCTTT. Protein sequence: CASSWGNRKTEAFF.

This clone was detected once. The rearrangement uses TRBV10-1 and TRBJ2-1, with D perhaps matching TRBD2 (6 bases). Trimming took 7 bases from V and 0 from J, leaving 16 bases between them. The CDR3 has 16 amino acids. Germline assignment: CDR1 WNHNN and CDR2 SYGVQD (reference sequence). The CDR3 loop is CASTDMAGSSYNEQFF. DNA of the CDR3: TGCGCCAGCACCGACATGGCGGGAAGCTCCTACAATGAGCAGTTCTTC.

This clone showed up just a few times. The gene calls are TRBV6-2 or TRBV6-3 and TRBJ1-6; D unclear. CDR3 length: 14 residues. Germline V lookup: CDR1 MNHEY, CDR2 SVGEGT. V gave up 0 bases and J gave up 8 bases, with 8 bases separating them. CDR3 sequence (DNA): TGTGCCAGCAGTTACTCGCAAGGCTATTCACCCCTCCACTTT. Its protein is CASSYSQGYSPLHF.

The chain links TRBV10-3 to TRBJ2-7, with D possibly TRBD1 on 5 matching bases. The length of the CDR3 is 13 residues. Per germline, CDR1 ENHRY and CDR2 SYGVKD. Trimming cost V 6 bases and J 2 bases, with 11 bases left between them. DNA of the CDR3: TGTGCCATCAGCATACAGGAAACCTACGAGCAGTACTTC. This gives the protein CAISIQETYEQYF.

This chain connects TRBV18 to TRBJ2-5; 7 nucleotides match TRBD1. The germline CDR1 and CDR2 sequences are KGHSH and LQKENI. The length of the CDR3 is 20 residues. Trimming cost V 3 bases and J 4 bases; bases outside gene matches: 23. This chain's CDR3 is CASSPTLQRTGHYNSETQYF. The CDR3 DNA reads as TGTGCCAGCTCACCTACCCTCCAAAGGACAGGCCATTACAATTCAGAGACCCAGTACTTC.

The chain combines TRBV12-5 with TRBJ2-2; 7 bases fit TRBD1. The J segment lost 4 bases and the V segment lost 4 bases, leaving 9 bases of the junction unmatched. Germline values: CDR1 LGHNT, CDR2 FRNRAP. The CDR3 consists of 16 residues. The CDR3 sequence: CASGSTLTGVTGELFF. The CDR3 nucleotides read TGTGCTAGTGGTTCCACCTTAACAGGGGTCACCGGGGAGCTGTTTTTT. The whole variable domain, remainder taken from reference TRBV12-5 and TRBJ2-2, is DARVTQTPRHKVTEMGQEVTMRCQPILGHNTVFWYRQTMMQGLELLAYFRNRAPLDDSGMPKDRFSAEMPDATLATLKIQPSEPRDSAVYFCASGSTLTGVTGELFFGEGSRLTVL.

The chain couples TRBV11-3 to TRBJ2-7; 9 bases match TRBD2. This CDR3 spans 15 amino acids. With V trimmed by 3 bases and J by 2 bases, 5 bases remained unmatched. Germline V CDR1 and CDR2: SGHNT, YENEEA. For the CDR3, the DNA is TGTGCCAGCAGCTTCGGACTAGCGACTACCTACGAGCAGTACTTC. Its translation: CASSFGLATTYEQYF.

In DNA, the CDR3 is TGTGCCACCAGCGGATACTTAGGCGGCGGGGAGCTGTTTTTT. Translating it yields CATSGYLGGGELFF. V and J are TRBV24-1 and TRBJ2-2; no definite D call. CDR1 is KGHDR, CDR2 SFDVKD, per germline. This CDR3 comprises 14 residues. V dropped 7 bases and J dropped 7 bases, with 15 bases sitting between them.